This passage covers 27 T cell receptor beta chains from one sample sequenced in a study of regulatory T cells in long-lasting Graves disease. Time point: newly diagnosed GD, antithyroid drugs for less than 3 months. From RNA extracted from PBMCs, the TCR library was made. Construction of TCR beta libraries relied on iRepertoire HTBI primers and on Arm-PCR targeting CDR3 regions. Each CDR3 protein is one row after TCRdb ran MiXCR on the multiplex PCR reads. The sample consists of fewer than 350,000 distinct CDR3 sequences, 15% to 20% of them appearing once. Material: peripheral blood mononuclear cells (PBMCs), obtained at new diagnosis, from a patient treated with antithyroid drugs. The receptor set was obtained from a female donor with Graves disease.

This clonotype was seen a few times. The chain links TRBV6-5 to TRBJ1-1, with D tentatively TRBD1 (6 bases). The germline CDR1 and CDR2 sequences are MNHEY and SVGAGI. V was trimmed by 0 bases and J by 3 bases, leaving 11 bases between them. This CDR3 has 15 amino acids. CDR3 coding DNA: TGTGCCAGCAGTTACTCCGGGGGGCCGGACACTGAAGCTTTCTTT. Its protein is CASSYSGGPDTEAFF.

In its sample, this clonotype was seen many times. The CDR3 coding sequence is TGTGCCAGCAGCTTCGACGGCTCTGGAAACACCATATATTTT. Encoded protein: CASSFDGSGNTIYF. The chain uses TRBV11-2 and TRBJ1-3; D is unresolved. V was cut by 3 bases and J by 0 bases, with 6 bases left in between. This CDR3 has 14 amino acids. The germline CDR1 and CDR2 sequences are SGHAT and FQNNGV.

This chain connects TRBV2 to TRBJ1-6; TRBD1 matches 8 bases. The CDR3 contains 14 residues. The trim removed 5 bases at V and 8 bases at J, leaving 5 bases unmatched. Germline loops: CDR1 SNHLY, CDR2 FYNNEI. The CDR3 DNA sequence: TGTGCCAGCAGTCGCGACAGGGGATATTCACCCCTCCACTTT. Protein: CASSRDRGYSPLHF.

At least ten counts were recorded for this clonotype. The genes are TRBV6-5 and TRBJ2-2; 8 nucleotides match TRBD2. Trimming removed 1 base from V and 5 bases from J; junction bases left unmatched: 9. This CDR3 comprises 17 residues. The V gene's germline CDR1 is MNHEY and CDR2 SVGAGI. CDR3: CASSYYGVAGFTGELFF. As DNA, the CDR3 is TGTGCCAGCAGTTACTATGGTGTAGCGGGATTTACCGGGGAGCTGTTTTTT.

The chain joins TRBV27 to TRBJ1-6; tentative D call: TRBD1 (5 bases). Deletions cut 5 bases from V and 8 bases from J, with 19 bases between. Germline loops: CDR1 MNHEY, CDR2 SMNVEV (reference sequence). The CDR3 sequence is 16 residues long. CDR3 sequence: CASSLYFAGIHSPLHF. As DNA, the CDR3 is TGTGCCAGCAGTCTCTACTTCGCAGGGATTCATTCACCCCTCCACTTT.

This clonotype was detected many times. The rearrangement uses TRBV12-3 or TRBV12-4 and TRBJ2-6, with D unclear. The CDR3 has 14 residues. V dropped 6 bases and J dropped 0 bases, with 6 bases sitting between them. The CDR3 nucleotides are TGTGCCAGCAGGGACGACTCTGGGGCCAACGTCCTGACTTTC. This codes for CASRDDSGANVLTF.

This clonotype was found many times. This chain links TRBV9 with TRBJ1-2, with D maybe TRBD1 (5 bases). V was trimmed by 0 bases and J by 4 bases, leaving 7 bases between them. Germline CDR1 is SGDLS and CDR2 is YYNGEE. This CDR3 has 13 residues. CDR3 nucleotides: TGTGCCAGCAGCGTAGCTGGGGGCTATGGCTACACCTTC. Protein: CASSVAGGYGYTF.

This clonotype was seen only a few times. At one of its ends the junction is not consistent with the germline gene, which may arise from a read error. The CDR3 is CASSPGTGIHEQYF. CDR3 sequence (DNA): TGTGCTAGCAGCCCTGGGACAGGGATCCACGAGCAGTACTTC. The rearrangement links TRBV7-7 to TRBJ2-7; TRBD1 matches 9 bases. Germline V gene lookup returns CDR1 SSHAT and CDR2 FNYEAQ (reference sequence). The CDR3 is 14 amino acids.

This clonotype was recorded many times. The chain joins TRBV29-1 to TRBJ2-3; 7 bases match TRBD1. J gave up 2 bases and V 8 bases, and 4 bases lay outside the gene matches. The CDR3 covers 12 residues. Per the germline V gene, CDR1 is SQVTM and CDR2 is ANQGSEA. CDR3 bases: TGCAGCCTCAGGGGGAACACAGATACGCAGTATTTT. Translating gives CSLRGNTDTQYF.

There are a few counts of this clonotype. This chain connects TRBV11-3 to TRBJ2-7, with a tentative D call TRBD1 (6 bases). From germline, CDR1 is SGHNT and CDR2 YENEEA. This CDR3 spans 15 amino acids. With 3 bases removed from V and 3 bases from J, the gap between germline ends came to 15 bases. This CDR3 is CASSLSGATIYEQYF. CDR3 sequence (DNA): TGTGCCAGCAGCTTGTCAGGGGCCACTATCTACGAGCAGTACTTC.

Comment on this clonotype: A much larger clonotype is one base distant, so this may be a read error. The rearrangement uses TRBV13 and TRBJ2-7; 7 positions match TRBD1. The CDR3 is 14 residues long. The germline V gene has CDR1 PRHDT and CDR2 FYEKMQ (reference sequence). Trimming at V came to 6 bases and at J to 4 bases, leaving 9 bases not matched to a gene. The CDR3 DNA sequence: TGTGCCAGCAGTTTCGACAGGGCACGTTACGAGCAGTACTTC. This gives the protein CASSFDRARYEQYF. The full variable domain, in which reference TRBV13 and TRBJ2-7 provide the parts outside the CDR3, is AAGVIQSPRHLIKEKRETATLKCYPIPRHDTVYWYQQGPGQDPQFLISFYEKMQSDKGSIPDRFSAQQFSDYHSELNMSSLELGDSALYFCASSFDRARYEQYFGPGTRLTVT.

In this sample, this clonotype turned up many times. The chain uses TRBV30 and TRBJ2-1; 10 bases map to TRBD2. V dropped 7 bases and J dropped 2; count of bases not matched to a gene: 5. The V gene's germline CDR1 is GTSNPN and CDR2 SVGIG (reference sequence). The CDR3 is made up of 14 amino acids. CDR3 sequence: CAYQSGRAYNEQFF. The CDR3 coding sequence is TGTGCCTACCAAAGCGGGAGGGCCTACAATGAGCAGTTCTTC.

This clonotype came up many times. This chain connects TRBV5-1 to TRBJ2-7; D is unresolved. Germline V gene lookup returns CDR1 SGHRS and CDR2 YFSETQ. V was pared by 4 bases and J by 3 bases, with 11 bases between. The length of the CDR3 is 13 residues. CDR3 DNA: TGCGCCAGCAGCCCAGATCCCGGCTACGAGCAGTACTTC. This codes for CASSPDPGYEQYF.

Many counts were recorded for this clonotype. The genes are TRBV30 and TRBJ1-2; D gene uncertain. Germline V gene lookup returns CDR1 GTSNPN and CDR2 SVGIG (reference sequence). The ends were cut back, 7 bases at V and 12 bases at J, with 9 bases in the middle. The CDR3 consists of 8 residues. CDR3 protein: CASTRHTF. The CDR3 region has the DNA TGTGCCTCTACTCGGCACACCTTC.

This clonotype was recorded at least ten times. The chain employs TRBV10-3 and TRBJ1-5; D might be TRBD1 (6 bases). In germline, CDR1 is ENHRY, CDR2 SYGVKD. The CDR3 extends over 17 amino acids. V lost 2 bases, J lost 4 bases, and 18 bases lay in between. The DNA of the CDR3 is TGTGCCATCAGTGAGCCAAAAGGGCAGGGGTGGAATCAGCCCCAGCATTTT. It codes for CAISEPKGQGWNQPQHF.

Ten or more counts support this clonotype. V and J are TRBV15 and TRBJ2-7, with TRBD2 matching over 9 bases. Trimming removed 0 bases from V and 1 base from J; junction bases left unmatched: 1. The CDR3 is made up of 15 amino acids. Germline V CDR1 and CDR2: LNHNV, YYDKDF (reference sequence). The CDR3 sequence is CATSRESGGSYEQYF. The CDR3 DNA follows: TGTGCCACCAGCAGAGAGAGCGGGGGGTCCTACGAGCAGTACTTC.

The V and J genes are TRBV2 and TRBJ2-1, with D possibly matching TRBD2 (7 bases). Trimming took 6 bases from V and 7 from J, leaving 10 bases between them. The CDR3 is 12 residues long. CDR1 is SNHLY, CDR2 FYNNEI, per germline. The CDR3 DNA reads as TGTGCCAGCAGGAGCGGGACAAATGAGCAGTTCTTC. Translated, it gives CASRSGTNEQFF.

This clonotype occurred many times. The chain combines TRBV10-2 with TRBJ2-5; 12 bases map to TRBD2. This CDR3 spans 13 amino acids. Germline V CDR1 and CDR2: WSHSY, SAAADI. The V gene end was trimmed by 10 bases and the J gene end by 3 bases; junction bases not matched to a gene: 3. Here the CDR3 reads CAMRLAGEETQYF. In DNA, the CDR3 is TGCGCCATGAGACTAGCGGGAGAAGAGACCCAGTACTTC.

This clonotype appeared many times. The chain recombines TRBV24-1 with TRBJ2-1; 7 positions agree with TRBD2. The V and J ends lost 1 base and 2 bases, in that order; junction bases with no gene match: 7. The CDR3 is made up of 17 amino acids. Germline V gene lookup returns CDR1 KGHDR and CDR2 SFDVKD. CDR3 loop: CATSDFSAGVPYNEQFF. The CDR3 DNA reads TGTGCCACCAGTGATTTTTCTGCGGGAGTCCCCTACAATGAGCAGTTCTTC.

This clonotype showed up many times. The chain combines TRBV9 with TRBJ2-2; TRBD1 aligns across 10 bases. In germline, CDR1 is SGDLS, CDR2 YYNGEE. Germline trimming cut 0 bases from V and 4 bases from J; bases unmatched to any gene: 3. CDR3 length: 16 residues. As DNA, the CDR3 is TGTGCCAGCAGCGTAGGACAGGGGGCGCTCACCGGGGAGCTGTTTTTT. This codes for CASSVGQGALTGELFF.

This chain joins TRBV5-4 and TRBJ2-3; the match to TRBD1 covers 9 bases. V lost 5 bases, J lost 1 base, and 8 bases stayed unmatched. CDR1 and CDR2 from the germline V gene are SGHNT and YYREEE (reference sequence). The CDR3 is 16 amino acids. CDR3 coding DNA: TGTGCCAGCAGGTCCGACCGGACAGGGGGCACAGATACGCAGTATTTT. Translating gives CASRSDRTGGTDTQYF.

The chain recombines TRBV2 with TRBJ2-4; 8 nucleotides align to TRBD1. Germline CDR1 reads SNHLY; CDR2 reads FYNNEI. The CDR3 totals 15 residues. The ends lost 4 bases at V and 5 bases at J; junction bases unmatched: 7. The CDR3 here is CASSVQAGGENIQYF. CDR3 DNA sequence: TGTGCCAGCAGTGTTCAGGCAGGGGGCGAAAACATTCAGTACTTC.

This clonotype was seen ten or more times. This chain connects TRBV6-5 to TRBJ2-3, with a tentative D call TRBD2 (6 bases). V was pared by 2 bases and J by 5 bases, with 8 bases between. This CDR3 has 13 amino acids. The germline V gene has CDR1 MNHEY and CDR2 SVGAGI. The CDR3 loop reads CASSYAGLDTQYF. The CDR3 DNA reads TGTGCCAGCAGTTACGCGGGGCTAGATACGCAGTATTTT.

This clonotype showed up many times. The J gene is TRBJ1-2, the V gene TRBV28; TRBD1 is a possible D gene (5 bases). V shed 2 bases and J shed 4 bases, with 23 bases lying between them. The CDR3 spans 18 residues. The V gene's germline CDR1 is MDHEN and CDR2 SYDVKM. CDR3 in amino acids: CASSLMGVTDMGFYGYTF. In nucleotides, the CDR3 is TGTGCCAGCAGTTTAATGGGGGTGACGGACATGGGGTTCTATGGCTACACCTTC.

The chain combines TRBV24-1 with TRBJ2-1, with TRBD1 matching 7 bases. The ends lost 0 bases at V and 8 bases at J; junction bases unmatched: 3. CDR1 is KGHDR and CDR2 is SFDVKD in the germline V gene. The CDR3 is 14 amino acids. DNA for the CDR3: TGTGCCACCAGTGATTTGGACAGGGAGTATGAGCAGTTCTTC. Its protein product is CATSDLDREYEQFF.

CDR3 protein: CASSLGQGWSEQYF. CDR3 nucleotide sequence: TGTGCCAGCAGTTTGGGGCAGGGCTGGAGCGAGCAGTACTTC. The chain recombines TRBV28 with TRBJ2-7; the D gene is possibly TRBD1 (5 bases). CDR1 and CDR2 from the germline V gene are MDHEN and SYDVKM. CDR3 length: 14 residues. V was trimmed by 3 bases and J by 6 bases, leaving 15 bases between them. The variable domain in full, completed from reference TRBV28 and TRBJ2-7, reads DVKVTQSSRYLVKRTGEKVFLECVQDMDHENMFWYRQDPGLGLRLIYFSYDVKMKEKGDIPEGYSVSREKKERFSLILESASTNQTSMYLCASSLGQGWSEQYFGPGTRLTVT.

This clonotype has a count of ten or more. The conserved closing phenylalanine or tryptophan is absent in this CDR3, likely reflecting a read error. The DNA is left out, because the CDR3 cannot be placed on it with certainty; the CDR3 is given as TCRdb lists it. This chain uses TRBV2 with TRBJ2-1. Both ends counted, the CDR3 spans 8 residues. CDR1 SNHLY and CDR2 FYNNEI come from the germline V gene. The CDR3 sequence: CASSDREV.